This TCR beta chain was found in a study of blood T cells in healthy people across ages. Using a J-beta primer mix together with a sample-barcoded 5' primer, a second PCR was run for about 6 to 12 cycles. Each CDR3 protein is one row after TCRdb ran MiXCR on the 5' RACE reads. Seen here are some 640,000 distinct CDR3 sequences, around 45% observed once, and the top ten hold roughly 34%. Germline loops: CDR1 MNHEY, CDR2 SVGEGT. CDR3 length: 16 residues. J lost 1 base, V lost 6 bases, and 9 bases had no gene match. This TCR came from a woman aged 60-75 years in good health. The chain is built from TRBV6-2 or TRBV6-3 and TRBJ2-4; 7 positions match TRBD1. The sequencing input was blood. DNA for the CDR3: TGTGCCAGCAGCACCCAGGGGGTGAAGGCCAAAAACATTCAGTACTTC. Encoded protein: CASSTQGVKAKNIQYF.